These 29 T cell receptor beta chains were sequenced from one sample in a study of response to subunit inactivated influenza vaccine. One entry per CDR3 protein results from TCRdb running MiXCR on the RT-PCR reads. The repertoire holds over 450,000 distinct CDR3 sequences, with 10% to 15% as singletons. The specimen comprised PBMCs from blood, sampled around seven weeks after vaccination. These receptor sequences come from a man in his fifties or sixties who received an inactivated influenza vaccine.

This clonotype was counted between two and nine times. The chain combines TRBV7-2 with TRBJ2-7; D unclear. V was clipped by 1 base and J by 3 bases, with 10 bases between them. This CDR3 contains 14 residues. The germline V gene encodes CDR1 SGHTA and CDR2 FQGNSA. The CDR3 nucleotides are TGTGCCAGCAGCTTAGGATTGATCGTCTACGAGCAGTACTTC. Translating gives CASSLGLIVYEQYF.

This clonotype was seen more than once but under ten times. The gene calls are TRBV7-2 and TRBJ2-2; the D gene is possibly TRBD2 (6 bases). The ends were cut back, 3 bases at V and 7 bases at J, with 9 bases in the middle. The CDR3 covers 13 residues. The V gene's germline CDR1 is SGHTA and CDR2 FQGNSA. CDR3 amino acids: CASSFASVGELFF. For the CDR3, the DNA is TGTGCCAGCAGCTTTGCTAGCGTCGGGGAGCTGTTTTTT.

The rearrangement uses TRBV3-1 and TRBJ2-1; TRBD1 or TRBD2 may be the D gene (5 bases each). Trimming cost V 4 bases and J 6 bases, with 16 bases left between them. The CDR3 is 15 residues long. CDR1 and CDR2 from the germline V gene are LGHDT and YNNKEL (reference sequence). This chain's CDR3 is CASSLRGTKSNEQFF. CDR3 in DNA: TGTGCCAGCAGCCTGCGAGGGACCAAATCCAATGAGCAGTTCTTC.

The chain is built from TRBV20-1 and TRBJ1-4, with 9 positions matching TRBD1. The CDR3 runs 13 residues. Looked up from germline, CDR1 is DFQATT and CDR2 is SNEGSKA (reference sequence). The ends lost 6 bases at V and 8 bases at J; junction bases unmatched: 7. Here the CDR3 DNA reads TGCAGTGCCCGGACAGGGGCAGACGAAAAACTGTTTTTT. Translated, it gives CSARTGADEKLFF.

This clonotype was seen a handful of times. The chain couples TRBV4-1 to TRBJ2-5, with D tentatively TRBD2 (6 bases). The length of the CDR3 is 14 residues. V was shortened by 1 base and J by 2 bases, with 8 bases between the two germline ends. The germline V gene has CDR1 MGHRA and CDR2 YSYEKL. The CDR3 here is CASSQADYQETQYF. As DNA, the CDR3 is TGCGCCAGCAGCCAAGCGGACTATCAAGAGACCCAGTACTTC.

The chain is built from TRBV6-2 or TRBV6-3 and TRBJ2-1; D remains unclear. The CDR3 spans 13 residues. In germline, CDR1 is MNHEY, CDR2 SVGEGT. V was cut by 4 bases and J by 2 bases, with 6 bases left in between. As DNA, the CDR3 is TGTGCCAGCAGTTCCCGACCCTACAATGAGCAGTTCTTC. Amino acids: CASSSRPYNEQFF.

The rearrangement uses TRBV5-5 and TRBJ2-1; the D gene is possibly TRBD2 (7 bases). The germline gives CDR1 SGHKS, CDR2 YYEKEE (reference sequence). The CDR3 extends over 15 amino acids. V lost 5 bases and J lost 2, with 14 bases in between. CDR3 sequence: CASSSGGLTYNEQFF. CDR3 bases: TGTGCCAGCAGTTCGGGGGGCCTGACCTACAATGAGCAGTTCTTC. Supplemented by reference TRBV5-5 and TRBJ2-1, the full variable domain reads DAGVTQSPTHLIKTRGQQVTLRCSPISGHKSVSWYQQVLGQGPQFIFQYYEKEERGRGNFPDRFSARQFPNYSSELNVNALLLGDSALYLCASSSGGLTYNEQFFGPGTRLTVL.

J is TRBJ1-4 and V is TRBV20-1, with 10 bases lining up with TRBD1. This CDR3 contains 13 residues. Germline V gene data show CDR1 as DFQATT and CDR2 as SNEGSKA (reference sequence). V trimming: 3 bases; J trimming: 7 bases; junction bases outside the gene matches: 2. The CDR3 spells CSARGTGVEKLFF. CDR3 nucleotide sequence: TGCAGTGCTAGGGGGACAGGGGTTGAAAAACTGTTTTTT.

This clonotype turned up a few times. The chain employs TRBV19 and TRBJ2-7, with 8 bases fitting TRBD1. The germline V gene encodes CDR1 LNHDA and CDR2 SQIVND (reference sequence). The CDR3 has 16 amino acids. V shed 5 bases, J shed 2 bases, and the junction held 11 bases outside the gene matches. CDR3 loop: CASSLPPGTGAYEQYF. As DNA, the CDR3 is TGTGCCAGTAGTCTCCCCCCCGGGACAGGAGCCTACGAGCAGTACTTC. Complete variable domain (other parts from reference TRBV19 and TRBJ2-7): DGGITQSPKYLFRKEGQNVTLSCEQNLNHDAMYWYRQDPGQGLRLIYYSQIVNDFQKGDIAEGYSVSREKKESFPLTVTSAQKNPTAFYLCASSLPPGTGAYEQYFGPGTRLTVT.

This chain uses TRBV12-3 or TRBV12-4 with TRBJ2-7; D perhaps matches TRBD2 (6 bases). Trimming removed 7 bases from V and 2 bases from J, with 18 bases in between. This CDR3 has 15 amino acids. The DNA of the CDR3 is TGTGCCAGCAAAACGGGGGTAGGGCCTCCCTACGAGCAGTACTTC. Translated, it gives CASKTGVGPPYEQYF.

A few counts support this clonotype. The J gene is TRBJ1-1, the V gene TRBV13; D remains unclear. Germline V gene sequence: CDR1 PRHDT, CDR2 FYEKMQ (reference sequence). The V end was cut by 5 bases, the J end by 7 bases, with 8 bases between. The CDR3 loop spans 11 amino acids. The CDR3 reads CASSLGSEAFF. CDR3 bases: TGTGCCAGCAGCCTCGGGAGTGAAGCTTTCTTT.

The gene calls are TRBV25-1 and TRBJ2-5, with D perhaps TRBD1 (6 bases). This CDR3 has 16 amino acids. The V end lost 2 bases, the J end lost 4 bases, and 17 bases lay between the germline ends. Germline CDR1 is MGHDK and CDR2 is SYGVNS. The CDR3 protein is CASSEVGRGFGETQYF. The DNA of the CDR3 is TGTGCCAGCAGTGAAGTTGGCAGGGGTTTTGGAGAGACCCAGTACTTC.

This clonotype was detected ten times or more. The gene calls are TRBV2 and TRBJ2-5, with 11 bases fitting TRBD2. The CDR3 spans 16 residues. V lost 5 bases and J lost 2; bases outside the gene matches: 7. CDR1 is SNHLY, CDR2 FYNNEI, per germline. CDR3 DNA: TGTGCCAGCAGTTTAAGACTAGCGGGGACACAAGAGACCCAGTACTTC. The encoded protein is CASSLRLAGTQETQYF. The full variable domain, its missing parts supplied by reference TRBV2 and TRBJ2-5, is EPEVTQTPSHQVTQMGQEVILRCVPISNHLYFYWYRQILGQKVEFLVSFYNNEISEKSEIFDDQFSVERPDGSNFTLKIRSTKLEDSAMYFCASSLRLAGTQETQYFGPGTRLLVL.

In its sample, this clonotype was seen many times. The chain uses TRBV4-1 and TRBJ2-1; 11 bases align to TRBD2. CDR1 is MGHRA, CDR2 YSYEKL, per germline. CDR3 length equals 17 residues. With V trimmed by 5 bases and J by 7 bases, 13 bases remained unmatched. The CDR3 sequence: CASSKGTSGGYSNEQFF. The CDR3 DNA is TGCGCCAGCAGCAAGGGTACTAGCGGGGGTTATTCGAATGAGCAGTTCTTC.

This rearrangement joins TRBV20-1 to TRBJ2-5, with 9 bases identical to TRBD2. There are 14 residues in the CDR3. Germline lookup yields CDR1 DFQATT and CDR2 SNEGSKA (reference sequence). J gave up 2 bases and V 4 bases, and 5 bases lay outside the gene matches. The CDR3 coding sequence is TGCAGTGCTACTATAGCGGGAGTGCAAGAGACCCAGTACTTC. Its protein is CSATIAGVQETQYF.

V and J are TRBV20-1 and TRBJ1-4, with D possibly being TRBD1 (6 bases). The CDR3 extends over 13 amino acids. The V gene lost 4 bases and the J gene lost 1 base, with 7 bases spanning the gap. The germline gives CDR1 DFQATT, CDR2 SNEGSKA (reference sequence). Here the CDR3 reads CSAKGGTNEKLFF. The CDR3 bases are TGCAGTGCTAAAGGGGGAACTAATGAAAAACTGTTTTTT.

This rearrangement joins TRBV20-1 to TRBJ2-7, with 8 bases matching TRBD2. V was clipped by 3 bases and J by 2 bases; unmatched bases: 3. Germline V gene lookup returns CDR1 DFQATT and CDR2 SNEGSKA (reference sequence). The CDR3 covers 13 residues. DNA of the CDR3: TGCAGTGCTAGCGGGAGGGCTGCCTACGAGCAGTACTTC. This codes for CSASGRAAYEQYF.

This clonotype was recorded a few times. This chain links TRBV5-1 with TRBJ2-5, with D uncertain. Between the trimmed V and J ends, which lost 0 bases and 4 bases, there was a span of 16 bases. Germline CDR1 reads SGHRS; CDR2 reads YFSETQ. CDR3 size: 16 residues. The CDR3 loop reads CASSLASLRGRETQYF. The CDR3 bases are TGCGCCAGCAGCTTGGCGTCCCTGCGTGGGCGAGAGACCCAGTACTTC.

The chain uses TRBV6-1 and TRBJ1-2, with unresolved D. With 6 bases removed from V and 4 bases from J, the gap between germline ends came to 15 bases. In germline, CDR1 is MNHNS, CDR2 SASEGT. This CDR3 is built from 14 residues. The CDR3 DNA sequence: TGTGCCAGCAGCGACCCACAAATACCCTATGGCTACACCTTC. It codes for CASSDPQIPYGYTF.

The V gene is TRBV20-1, the J gene TRBJ2-1; 8 nucleotides line up with TRBD2. Trimming took 0 bases from V and 3 from J; bases not matched to a gene: 7. The CDR3 is 16 residues long. CDR1 is DFQATT, CDR2 SNEGSKA, per germline (reference sequence). The CDR3 reads CSARDPLAGGYNEQFF. In DNA, the CDR3 is TGCAGTGCTAGAGACCCCCTAGCGGGTGGCTACAATGAGCAGTTCTTC.

This chain uses TRBV4-1 with TRBJ1-1; no clear D gene. The germline gives CDR1 MGHRA, CDR2 YSYEKL. V was cut by 0 bases and J by 8 bases, with 7 bases left in between. The CDR3 runs 12 residues. This chain's CDR3 is CASSQEGGEAFF. DNA for the CDR3: TGCGCCAGCAGCCAAGAGGGAGGGGAAGCTTTCTTT.

The V call is TRBV6-4, the J call TRBJ2-3, with a possible D match to TRBD2 (7 bases). V was pared by 2 bases and J by 10 bases, with 13 bases between. The germline CDR1 and CDR2 sequences are MRHNA and SNTAGT. The CDR3 extends over 13 amino acids. The CDR3 sequence is CASSDGGAWPQYF. CDR3 bases: TGTGCCAGCAGTGACGGGGGGGCCTGGCCGCAGTATTTT.

The V gene is TRBV10-3, the J gene TRBJ2-7, with a tentative D call TRBD2 (5 bases). The germline V gene has CDR1 ENHRY and CDR2 SYGVKD. CDR3 size: 18 residues. The V and J ends lost 4 bases and 2 bases respectively, with 24 bases between them. The CDR3, as DNA: TGTGCCATCAGTGGCCAGACCAGGACCGGGATCTCTACCTACGAGCAGTACTTC. Translated, it gives CAISGQTRTGISTYEQYF.

A few counts support this clonotype. The rearrangement links TRBV7-9 to TRBJ2-2; D call uncertain. Germline loops: CDR1 SEHNR, CDR2 FQNEAQ (reference sequence). This CDR3 has 13 amino acids. The V gene lost 2 bases and the J gene lost 5 bases, with 6 bases spanning the gap. The DNA for the CDR3 is TGTGCCAGCAGCTTATACGGGACCGGGGAGCTGTTTTTT. It translates to CASSLYGTGELFF.

The sample holds a few counts of this clonotype. V and J are TRBV5-1 and TRBJ2-3; no definite D call. CDR1 is SGHRS, CDR2 YFSETQ, per germline. The CDR3 covers 14 residues. V was clipped by 2 bases and J by 3 bases, with 10 bases between them. CDR3 protein: CASSLMVTTDTQYF. The CDR3, as DNA: TGCGCCAGCAGCTTAATGGTCACGACAGATACGCAGTATTTT.

This clonotype has ten or more counts. The V and J genes are TRBV10-3 and TRBJ2-7, with D perhaps matching TRBD1 (5 bases). CDR1 ENHRY and CDR2 SYGVKD come from the germline V gene. CDR3 length equals 15 residues. The ends were cut back, 2 bases at V and 3 bases at J, with 14 bases in the middle. This chain's CDR3 is CAISEGPAGNYEQYF. The CDR3 DNA is TGTGCCATCAGTGAGGGGCCCGCAGGGAACTACGAGCAGTACTTC.

The sample holds a few counts of this clonotype. The V gene is TRBV12-3 or TRBV12-4, the J gene TRBJ2-7; D could derive from TRBD1 or TRBD2 (5 bases each). V was cut by 5 bases and J by 9 bases, with 17 bases left in between. This CDR3 region has 13 residues. The CDR3 sequence: CASSRKGPGWQYF. The CDR3 bases are TGTGCCAGCAGTCGAAAGGGACCGGGATGGCAGTACTTC.

V and J are TRBV20-1 and TRBJ2-3; D perhaps matches TRBD2 (6 bases). The CDR3 covers 17 residues. Germline V gene data show CDR1 as DFQATT and CDR2 as SNEGSKA (reference sequence). V was cut by 0 bases and J by 0 bases, with 16 bases left in between. The CDR3 nucleotides read TGCAGTGCTAGAGATTTGTTGGGGGGAAGAAGCACAGATACGCAGTATTTT. Protein: CSARDLLGGRSTDTQYF.

This clonotype was counted at least ten times. The rearrangement uses TRBV20-1 and TRBJ2-3; D is undetermined. Between the trimmed V and J ends, which lost 0 bases and 0 bases, there was a span of 10 bases. The CDR3 is made up of 15 amino acids. Per the germline V gene, CDR1 is DFQATT and CDR2 is SNEGSKA (reference sequence). The CDR3 nucleotides are TGCAGTGCTAGAGATCTTATCAGTAGCACAGATACGCAGTATTTT. It yields the protein CSARDLISSTDTQYF.